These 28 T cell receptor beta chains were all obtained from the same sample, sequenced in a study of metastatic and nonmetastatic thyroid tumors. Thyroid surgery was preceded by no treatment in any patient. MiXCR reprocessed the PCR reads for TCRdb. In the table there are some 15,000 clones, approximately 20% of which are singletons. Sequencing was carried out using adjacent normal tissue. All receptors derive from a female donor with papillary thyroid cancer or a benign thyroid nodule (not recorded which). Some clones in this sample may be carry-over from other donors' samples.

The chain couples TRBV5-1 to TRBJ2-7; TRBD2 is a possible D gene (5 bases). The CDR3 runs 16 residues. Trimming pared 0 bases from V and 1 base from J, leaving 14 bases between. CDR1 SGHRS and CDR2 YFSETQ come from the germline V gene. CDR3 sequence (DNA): TGCGCCAGCAGCTTGGCCGAGGTATCGGGATCCTACGAGCAGTACTTC. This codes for CASSLAEVSGSYEQYF.

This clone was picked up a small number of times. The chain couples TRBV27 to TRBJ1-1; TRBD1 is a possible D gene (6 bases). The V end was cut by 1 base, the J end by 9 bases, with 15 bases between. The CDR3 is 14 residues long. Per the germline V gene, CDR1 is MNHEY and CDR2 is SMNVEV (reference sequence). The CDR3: CASSLLQGEGQAFF. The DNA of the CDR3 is TGTGCCAGCAGTTTATTACAGGGTGAGGGCCAAGCTTTCTTT.

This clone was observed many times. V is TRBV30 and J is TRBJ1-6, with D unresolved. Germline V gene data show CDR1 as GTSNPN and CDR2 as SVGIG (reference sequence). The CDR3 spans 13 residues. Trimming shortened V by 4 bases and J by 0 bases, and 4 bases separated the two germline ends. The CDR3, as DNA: TGTGCCTGGACGGGCTCCTATAATTCACCCCTCCACTTT. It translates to CAWTGSYNSPLHF.

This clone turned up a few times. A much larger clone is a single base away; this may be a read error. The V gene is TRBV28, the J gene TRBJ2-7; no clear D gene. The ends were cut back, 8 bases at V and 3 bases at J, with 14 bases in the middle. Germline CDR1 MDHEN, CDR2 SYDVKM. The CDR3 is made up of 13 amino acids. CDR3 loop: CASGISAYYEQYF. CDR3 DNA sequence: TGTGCCAGCGGAATAAGTGCATACTACGAGCAGTACTTC.

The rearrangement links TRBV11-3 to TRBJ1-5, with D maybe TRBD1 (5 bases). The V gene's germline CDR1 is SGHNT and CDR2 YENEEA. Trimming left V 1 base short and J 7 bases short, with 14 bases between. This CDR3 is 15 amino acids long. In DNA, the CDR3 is TGTGCCAGCAGCTTAGGCTCGGGGACGGGGCAGCCCCAGCATTTT. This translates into CASSLGSGTGQPQHF.

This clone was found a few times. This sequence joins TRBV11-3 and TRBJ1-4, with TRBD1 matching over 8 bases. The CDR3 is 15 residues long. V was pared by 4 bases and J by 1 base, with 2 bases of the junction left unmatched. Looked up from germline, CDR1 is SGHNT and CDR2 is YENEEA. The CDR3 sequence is CASSSGGRTNEKLFF. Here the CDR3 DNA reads TGTGCCAGCAGCTCAGGGGGCAGAACTAATGAAAAACTGTTTTTT.

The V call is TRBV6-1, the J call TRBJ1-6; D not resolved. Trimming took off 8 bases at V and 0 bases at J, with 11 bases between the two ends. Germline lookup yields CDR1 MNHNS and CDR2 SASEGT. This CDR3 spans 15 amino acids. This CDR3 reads CASSLLGSYNSPLHF. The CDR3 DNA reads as TGTGCCAGCTCCCTGTTAGGCTCCTATAATTCACCCCTCCACTTT.

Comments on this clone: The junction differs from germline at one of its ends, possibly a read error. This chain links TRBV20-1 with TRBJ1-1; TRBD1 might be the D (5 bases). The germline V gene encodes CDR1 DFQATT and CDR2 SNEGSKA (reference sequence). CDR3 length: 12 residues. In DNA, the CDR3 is TGCAGTGCGCCCACCACCGGGACTGAAGCGTTCTTT. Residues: CSAPTTGTEAFF.

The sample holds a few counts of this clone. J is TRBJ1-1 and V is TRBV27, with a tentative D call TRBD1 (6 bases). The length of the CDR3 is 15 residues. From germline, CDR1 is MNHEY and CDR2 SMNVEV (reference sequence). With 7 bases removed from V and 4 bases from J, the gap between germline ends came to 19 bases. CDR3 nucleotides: TGTGCCAGCACCCTTGCGGGGGGCGAGGGCACTGAAGCTTTCTTT. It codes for CASTLAGGEGTEAFF.

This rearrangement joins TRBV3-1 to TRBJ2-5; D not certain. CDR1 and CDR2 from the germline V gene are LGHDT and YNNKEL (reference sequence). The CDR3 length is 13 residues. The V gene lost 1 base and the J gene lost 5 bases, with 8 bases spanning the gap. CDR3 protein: CASSQVPGETQYF. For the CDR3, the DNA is TGTGCCAGCAGCCAAGTCCCTGGGGAGACCCAGTACTTC.

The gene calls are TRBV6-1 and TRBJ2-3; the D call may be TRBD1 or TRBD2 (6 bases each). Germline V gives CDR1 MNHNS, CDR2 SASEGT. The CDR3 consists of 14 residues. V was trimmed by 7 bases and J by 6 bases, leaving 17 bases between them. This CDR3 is CASTPMSGADTQYF. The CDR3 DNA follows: TGTGCCAGCACCCCTATGTCGGGGGCTGATACGCAGTATTTT.

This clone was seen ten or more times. CDR3 sequence (DNA): TGTGCCAGTAATAAGGGGCAAGGAAACACCATATATTTT. Protein sequence: CASNKGQGNTIYF. This sequence joins TRBV19 and TRBJ1-3; perhaps TRBD1 as D (5 bases). Germline lookup yields CDR1 LNHDA and CDR2 SQIVND (reference sequence). This CDR3 spans 13 amino acids. Trimming stripped 7 bases from V and 4 bases from J, with 11 bases between.

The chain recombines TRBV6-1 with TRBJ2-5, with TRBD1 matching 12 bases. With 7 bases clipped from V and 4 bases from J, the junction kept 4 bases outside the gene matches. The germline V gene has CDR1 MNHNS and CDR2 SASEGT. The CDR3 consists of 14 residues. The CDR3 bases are TGTGCCAGCAAGCCGGGACAGGGGGCAGAGACCCAGTACTTC. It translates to CASKPGQGAETQYF.

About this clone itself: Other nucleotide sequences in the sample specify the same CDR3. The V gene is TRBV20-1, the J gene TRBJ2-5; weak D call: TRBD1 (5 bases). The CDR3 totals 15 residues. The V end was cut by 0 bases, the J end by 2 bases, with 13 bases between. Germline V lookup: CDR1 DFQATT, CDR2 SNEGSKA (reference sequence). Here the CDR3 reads CSARDGQGLQETQYF. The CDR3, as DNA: TGCAGTGCTAGAGATGGGCAGGGCCTTCAAGAGACCCAGTACTTC.

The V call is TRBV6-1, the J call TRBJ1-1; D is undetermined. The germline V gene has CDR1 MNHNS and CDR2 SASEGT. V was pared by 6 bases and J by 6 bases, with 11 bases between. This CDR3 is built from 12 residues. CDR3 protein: CASRPTSSEAFF. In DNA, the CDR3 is TGTGCCAGCAGACCAACATCGTCTGAAGCTTTCTTT.

CDR3 region: CSVEGRAGTLTNTEAFF. In DNA, the CDR3 is TGCAGCGTTGAGGGCAGGGCAGGAACTCTCACGAACACTGAAGCTTTCTTT. The rearrangement joins TRBV29-1 to TRBJ1-1; D might be TRBD1 (5 bases). V was shortened by 3 bases and J by 1 base, with 21 bases between the two germline ends. CDR3 length: 17 amino acids. From germline, CDR1 is SQVTM and CDR2 ANQGSEA.

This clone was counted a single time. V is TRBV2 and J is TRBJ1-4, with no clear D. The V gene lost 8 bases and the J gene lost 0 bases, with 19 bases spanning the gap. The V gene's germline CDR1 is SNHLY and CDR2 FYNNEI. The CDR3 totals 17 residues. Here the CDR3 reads CASLRPIGDATNEKLFF. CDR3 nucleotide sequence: TGTGCCAGCCTAAGACCCATAGGAGATGCAACTAATGAAAAACTGTTTTTT.

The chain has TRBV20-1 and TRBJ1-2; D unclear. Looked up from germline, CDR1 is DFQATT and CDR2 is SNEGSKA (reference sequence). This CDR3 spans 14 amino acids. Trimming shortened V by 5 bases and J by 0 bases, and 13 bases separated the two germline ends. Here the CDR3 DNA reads TGCAGTGCTGGGGAACCTCTCTCTAACTATGGCTACACCTTC. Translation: CSAGEPLSNYGYTF.

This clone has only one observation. The chain's CDR3 is CAWSVKAGGYSPLHF. DNA for the CDR3: TGTGCCTGGAGTGTAAAGGCAGGGGGCTATTCACCCCTCCACTTT. The rearrangement links TRBV30 to TRBJ1-6; 8 bases match TRBD1. There are 15 residues in the CDR3. Trimming at V came to 0 bases and at J to 8 bases, leaving 6 bases not matched to a gene. Germline CDR1 is GTSNPN and CDR2 is SVGIG (reference sequence).

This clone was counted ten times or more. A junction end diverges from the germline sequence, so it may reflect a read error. The DNA of the CDR3 is TGTGCCAGCAGCTTAGGGCAGGGACCCTACGAGCAGTACTTC. Its translation: CASSLGQGPYEQYF. V is TRBV12-3 or TRBV12-4 and J is TRBJ2-7, with D perhaps matching TRBD1 or TRBD2 (5 bases each). The CDR3 spans 14 residues.

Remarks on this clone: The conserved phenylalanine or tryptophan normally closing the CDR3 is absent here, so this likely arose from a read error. The DNA of the CDR3 is TGTGCCAGCAGCCCGGGCACAGATACGCAGTATATT. It specifies CASSPGTDTQYI. V gene TRBV7-3 combines with J gene TRBJ2-3; no clear D gene. The germline V gene has CDR1 SGHTA and CDR2 FQGTGA. The CDR3 consists of 12 residues. V was shortened by 5 bases and J by 1 base, with 4 bases between the two germline ends.

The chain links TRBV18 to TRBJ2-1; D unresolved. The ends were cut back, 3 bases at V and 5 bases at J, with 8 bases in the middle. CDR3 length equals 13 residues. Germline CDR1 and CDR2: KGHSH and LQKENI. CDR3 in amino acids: CASSPALNNEQFF. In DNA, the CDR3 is TGTGCCAGCTCACCCGCCCTGAACAATGAGCAGTTCTTC.

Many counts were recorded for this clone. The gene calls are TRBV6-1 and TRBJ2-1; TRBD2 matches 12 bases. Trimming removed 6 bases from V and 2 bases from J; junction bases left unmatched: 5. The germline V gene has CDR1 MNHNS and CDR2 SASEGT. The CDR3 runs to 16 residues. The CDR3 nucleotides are TGTGCCAGCAGCTCCAGACTAGCGGGGGCCTACAATGAGCAGTTCTTC. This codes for CASSSRLAGAYNEQFF.

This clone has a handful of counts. CDR3 in DNA: TGTGCCACCAGTGATACCCGCTCTGGAAACACCATATATTTT. Its translation is CATSDTRSGNTIYF. The V call is TRBV24-1, the J call TRBJ1-3; the D is unclear. This CDR3 is built from 14 residues. The V gene's germline CDR1 is KGHDR and CDR2 SFDVKD. V lost 3 bases and J 0 bases, leaving 5 bases between the germline ends.

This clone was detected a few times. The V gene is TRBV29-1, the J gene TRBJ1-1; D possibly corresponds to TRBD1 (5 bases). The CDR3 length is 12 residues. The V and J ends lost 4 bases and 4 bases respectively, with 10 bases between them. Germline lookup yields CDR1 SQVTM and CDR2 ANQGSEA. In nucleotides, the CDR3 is TGCAGCGTTGCACGCCAGGGCACTGAAGCTTTCTTT. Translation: CSVARQGTEAFF.

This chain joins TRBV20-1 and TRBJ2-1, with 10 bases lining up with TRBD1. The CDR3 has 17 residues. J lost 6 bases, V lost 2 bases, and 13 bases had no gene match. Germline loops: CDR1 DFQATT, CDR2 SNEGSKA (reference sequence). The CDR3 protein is CSARSQIGTGAFNEQFF. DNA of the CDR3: TGCAGTGCTAGAAGTCAAATTGGGACAGGGGCATTCAATGAGCAGTTCTTC.

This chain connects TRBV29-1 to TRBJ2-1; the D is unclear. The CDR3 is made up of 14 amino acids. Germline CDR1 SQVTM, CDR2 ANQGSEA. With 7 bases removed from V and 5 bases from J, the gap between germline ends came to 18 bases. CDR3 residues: CSAGGRQGDNEQFF. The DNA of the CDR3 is TGCAGCGCCGGTGGGCGGCAAGGCGACAATGAGCAGTTCTTC.

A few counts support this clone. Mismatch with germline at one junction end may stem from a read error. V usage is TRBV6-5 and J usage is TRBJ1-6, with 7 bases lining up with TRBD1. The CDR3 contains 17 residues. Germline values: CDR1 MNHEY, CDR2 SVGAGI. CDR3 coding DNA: TGTGCCAGCAGCTTAACTTACAGGGGCTCCTATAACTCACCCCTCCACTTT. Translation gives CASSLTYRGSYNSPLHF.